The 6 T cell receptor beta chains given below trace back to one sample, sequenced in a study of graft-versus-host responses after intestinal transplantation. For these receptors, no antigen is known. The assay was immunoSEQ multiplex PCR, and TCRdb's table has in-frame clones only and misses some. The profile covers 80,000 to 90,000 clones, with just under 95% appearing a single time and approximately 0.3% taken by the ten largest. Sequences were derived from unstimulated CD4+ T cells sorted from spleen or lymph node cells, sampled before intestinal transplant. These receptors originate from a human donor who received an intestinal transplant.

This clone was seen a single time. For the CDR3, the DNA is TGTGCCTGGCGGAGTACTAGCGGGAGATTGCCGGCCTACGAGCAGTACTTC. Translation: CAWRSTSGRLPAYEQYF. The chain employs TRBV30 and TRBJ2-7; 11 positions agree with TRBD2. Per germline, CDR1 GTSNPN and CDR2 SVGIG (reference sequence). After removal of 5 bases from V and 2 bases from J, the junction contained 14 bases not matched to a gene. The CDR3 runs to 17 residues.

This clone appeared once. This chain uses TRBV10-3 with TRBJ2-7; 9 bases fit TRBD2. The CDR3 length is 14 residues. The V gene end was trimmed by 7 bases and the J gene end by 4 bases; junction bases not matched to a gene: 8. The germline V gene encodes CDR1 ENHRY and CDR2 SYGVKD. CDR3 DNA sequence: TGTGCCATCAAGGCTAGCGGGGAAATTTACGAGCAGTACTTC. Translated, it gives CAIKASGEIYEQYF.

This sequence joins TRBV5-1 and TRBJ2-1; 7 nucleotides match TRBD1. The CDR3 extends over 16 amino acids. V gave up 1 base and J gave up 0 bases; unmatched junction bases: 4. Per germline, CDR1 SGHRS and CDR2 YFSETQ. CDR3 DNA sequence: TGCGCCAGCAGCTTGACAGGGGACAGCTCCTACAATGAGCAGTTCTTC. Amino acids: CASSLTGDSSYNEQFF.

This chain links TRBV5-1 with TRBJ2-4; 7 bases are shared with TRBD1. V shed 4 bases, J shed 0 bases, and the junction held 19 bases outside the gene matches. Germline V CDR1 and CDR2: SGHRS, YFSETQ. There are 20 residues in the CDR3. CDR3 DNA sequence: TGCGCCAGCAGCCTGGGACAGTTGGCCCAAACCCAACTAGCCAAAAACATTCAGTACTTC. This translates into CASSLGQLAQTQLAKNIQYF.

The V and J genes are TRBV7-9 and TRBJ2-1, with 12 bases matching TRBD2. The CDR3 consists of 18 residues. The V and J ends lost 5 bases and 10 bases, in that order; junction bases with no gene match: 18. Germline CDR1 SEHNR, CDR2 FQNEAQ (reference sequence). CDR3 protein: CASSQLKALAGGPQEQFF. CDR3 in DNA: TGTGCCAGCAGCCAACTAAAAGCCCTAGCGGGAGGGCCACAAGAGCAGTTCTTC.

The J gene is TRBJ2-4, the V gene TRBV5-5; 8 positions agree with TRBD2. This CDR3 region has 18 residues. V trimming: 0 bases; J trimming: 0 bases; junction bases outside the gene matches: 8. The germline V gene encodes CDR1 SGHKS and CDR2 YYEKEE (reference sequence). The CDR3 reads CASSLAGLAALAKNIQYF. The CDR3 DNA reads as TGTGCCAGCAGCTTGGCCGGACTAGCAGCTCTAGCCAAAAACATTCAGTACTTC.